The rows below give T cell receptor beta chains drawn from one sample of a study of response to subunit inactivated influenza vaccine. TCRdb fed the RT-PCR reads into MiXCR, producing one record per CDR3 protein. The sample has about 780,000 distinct CDR3 sequences, about 18% seen once. Sequences were derived from PBMCs from blood, sampled 5 days after vaccination. Receptor source: a man aged 50 to 60 who received an inactivated influenza vaccine. CDR3s include the opening cysteine and the closing phenylalanine or tryptophan. D genes are given only for firm matches. Some rows mark clone size as missing; the rest say once, few, many or name a class of expanded clone.

abundance,d_gene,len,v_gene,j_gene,CDR3aa,CDR3nt
few,.,14,TRBV10-3,TRBJ2-3,CAISRDKGTDTQYF,TGTGCCATCAGCCGGGACAAGGGCACAGATACGCAGTATTTT
few,.,15,TRBV5-1,TRBJ2-7,CASRYDTYQAYEQYF,TGCGCCAGCAGATATGACACATATCAAGCCTACGAGCAGTACTTC
.,TRBD2,13,TRBV19,TRBJ2-4,CASSLRLAGKVYF,TGTGCCAGTAGTCTACGACTAGCGGGAAAGGTGTACTTC
.,.,14,TRBV20-1,TRBJ2-5,CSATGTRTQETQYF,TGCAGTGCTACCGGGACTCGAACACAAGAGACCCAGTACTTC
many,.,13,TRBV4-2,TRBJ1-1,CASEEKASTEAFF,TGTGCCAGCGAGGAAAAGGCGAGCACTGAAGCTTTCTTT
.,.,15,TRBV15,TRBJ1-2,CATSRDPLGRYGYTF,TGTGCCACCAGCAGAGATCCTCTAGGGAGATATGGCTACACCTTC
many,TRBD2,18,TRBV7-6,TRBJ2-5,CASSLAGTSGVFQETQYF,TGTGCCAGCAGCTTAGCAGGGACTAGCGGCGTATTCCAAGAGACCCAGTACTTC
few,TRBD1,18,TRBV11-2,TRBJ1-2,CASSLVAGQASANYGYTF,TGTGCCAGCAGCTTGGTGGCGGGACAGGCCTCAGCTAACTATGGCTACACCTTC
few,.,13,TRBV20-1,TRBJ2-2,CSARIQTPGELFF,TGCAGTGCTAGGATCCAGACGCCTGGGGAGCTGTTTTTT
few,.,14,TRBV6-2/TRBV6-3,TRBJ1-5,CASSLLRNNQPQHF,TGTGCCAGCAGTCTTTTACGGAACAATCAGCCCCAGCATTTT
few,TRBD1,13,TRBV20-1,TRBJ1-2,CSTWTGLGVGYTF,TGCAGTACTTGGACAGGACTAGGGGTCGGCTACACCTTC
.,TRBD1,13,TRBV6-1,TRBJ2-5,CASRQGARETQYF,TGTGCCAGCAGACAGGGGGCTCGGGAGACCCAGTACTTC
.,.,16,TRBV7-6,TRBJ2-3,CASSSTQGGSTDTQYF,TGTGCCAGCAGCTCCACCCAGGGAGGAAGCACAGATACGCAGTATTTT
.,.,12,TRBV29-1,TRBJ2-2,CSVDGITGELFF,TGCAGCGTTGACGGCATCACCGGGGAGCTGTTTTTT
few,TRBD1,14,TRBV20-1,TRBJ2-1,CSAASWDRSNEQFF,TGCAGTGCTGCGTCCTGGGACAGAAGTAATGAGCAGTTCTTC
.,TRBD1,15,TRBV3-1,TRBJ1-1,CASSPQGARNTEAFF,TGTGCCAGCAGCCCTCAGGGGGCCAGGAACACTGAAGCTTTCTTT
few,.,11,TRBV2,TRBJ2-5,CASSKGVTQYF,TGTGCCAGCTCAAAAGGGGTTACCCAGTACTTC
.,TRBD2,16,TRBV10-2,TRBJ2-3,CASSGSRRGGRDTQYF,TGCGCCAGCAGTGGTTCCCGGCGGGGGGGCCGAGATACGCAGTATTTT
few,TRBD1,15,TRBV12-3/TRBV12-4,TRBJ1-5,CASSRTGDYGQPQHF,TGTGCCAGCAGTCGGACAGGGGACTACGGTCAGCCCCAGCATTTT
few,.,15,TRBV4-3,TRBJ2-2,CASSRDRRITGELFF,TGCGCCAGCAGTCGCGACAGGAGAATCACCGGGGAGCTGTTTTTT
few,TRBD2,14,TRBV12-3/TRBV12-4,TRBJ2-2,CASRPGLATGELFF,TGTGCCAGCAGACCGGGACTAGCCACCGGGGAGCTGTTTTTT
.,TRBD2,16,TRBV4-2,TRBJ2-3,CASSQRAGGHTDTQYF,TGTGCCAGCAGCCAACGAGCGGGGGGCCACACAGATACGCAGTATTTT
.,TRBD2,16,TRBV5-1,TRBJ2-7,CASSSTSSGGAYEQYF,TGCGCCAGCAGCTCGACATCTAGCGGGGGGGCCTACGAGCAGTACTTC
.,.,16,TRBV6-1,TRBJ1-3,CASSQGVPFSGNTIYF,TGTGCCAGCAGCCAAGGGGTCCCGTTCTCTGGAAACACCATATATTTT
few,.,11,TRBV10-3,TRBJ1-1,CAISDSAEAFF,TGTGCCATCAGTGACTCAGCAGAAGCTTTCTTT